The present TCR beta chain was sequenced within a study of T cell responses to AZD1222 COVID-19 vaccine. Investigators merged groups given second doses at roughly 4 or roughly 12 weeks. CDR3 length: 15 amino acids. V dropped 0 bases and J dropped 3 bases, with 11 bases sitting between them. CDR1 is LNHNV and CDR2 is YYDKDF in the germline V gene (reference sequence). This clone was recorded only once. Its specificity is not known. Study results and caveats: Variant regions that are unmutated are reportedly the target of nearly half of spike-specific TCRs. Donors were largely white British and mainly female; clonal diversity was possibly underestimated. Along spike, vaccine-associated CD4 TCRs were found throughout, with dominance at 160-218 and 743-854.

The assay was immunoSEQ multiplex PCR, and TCRdb's table has in-frame clones only and misses some. Of roughly 140,000 clones listed, 90% are singletons. This material consisted of peripheral blood, taken 28 days after the second AZD1222 dose. V usage is TRBV15 and J usage is TRBJ1-2, with D unresolved. The receptor was isolated from an adult who received the AZD1222 COVID-19 vaccine. CDR3 DNA sequence: TGTGCCACCAGCAGAGATTATCAGGCGTACTATGGCTACACCTTC. Translating it yields CATSRDYQAYYGYTF. Looking up the rest from reference TRBV15 and TRBJ1-2 gives the full variable domain: DAMVIQNPRYQVTQFGKPVTLSCSQTLNHNVMYWYQQKSSQAPKLLFHYYDKDFNNEADTPDNFQSRRPNTSFCFLDIRSPGLGDTAMYLCATSRDYQAYYGYTFGSGTRLTVV.